Shown below are 21 T cell receptor beta chains from a single sample sequenced in a study of cytomegalovirus exposure and HLA in healthy donors. The PCR made use of 60 Vbeta and 13 Jbeta primers. Sequencing used immunoSEQ multiplex PCR; TCRdb keeps in-frame clones, though not all of them. The data hold around 150,000 clones, with about 88% observed a single time. Sequencing input: PBMCs. The receptors derive from a man aged 18 to 30 in good health and CMV-seropositive.

The genes are TRBV5-1 and TRBJ1-6; D possibly corresponds to TRBD1 (6 bases). Germline V CDR1 and CDR2: SGHRS, YFSETQ. The CDR3 covers 14 residues. The ends were cut back, 0 bases at V and 8 bases at J, with 9 bases in the middle. The CDR3, as DNA: TGCGCCAGCAGCTTGGAGGCAGGGGATTCACCCCTCCACTTT. Translated: CASSLEAGDSPLHF.

This chain uses TRBV9 with TRBJ2-3, with D possibly matching TRBD2 (6 bases). V was clipped by 8 bases and J by 0 bases, with 16 bases between them. CDR3 size: 15 residues. Germline CDR1 and CDR2: SGDLS and YYNGEE. The CDR3, as DNA: TGTGCCAGTTCGGGGACTTCGACTAGCACAGATACGCAGTATTTT. This translates into CASSGTSTSTDTQYF.

This chain links TRBV2 with TRBJ2-7, with D tentatively TRBD1 (5 bases). V was pared by 8 bases and J by 4 bases, with 9 bases between. This CDR3 contains 11 residues. Germline CDR1 SNHLY, CDR2 FYNNEI. The CDR3 DNA reads as TGTGCCAGCCACAGGATATACGAGCAGTACTTC. Translating gives CASHRIYEQYF.

This clone was recorded only once. The chain carries TRBV5-4 and TRBJ1-3; 8 bases map to TRBD1. V was pared by 0 bases and J by 4 bases, with 6 bases of the junction left unmatched. CDR1 is SGHNT and CDR2 is YYREEE in the germline V gene (reference sequence). The CDR3 consists of 16 residues. CDR3 protein: CASSLGLWTGGNTIYF. The CDR3 DNA is TGTGCCAGCAGCTTGGGTTTGTGGACAGGGGGAAACACCATATATTTT.

This chain joins TRBV30 and TRBJ2-5; 9 nucleotides agree with TRBD1. Germline trimming cut 4 bases from V and 4 bases from J; bases unmatched to any gene: 7. Germline CDR1 reads GTSNPN; CDR2 reads SVGIG (reference sequence). There are 14 residues in the CDR3. The CDR3 sequence: CAWTQNRGRETQYF. The CDR3 coding sequence is TGTGCCTGGACCCAGAACAGGGGGCGAGAGACCCAGTACTTC. Complete variable domain (other parts from reference TRBV30 and TRBJ2-5): SQTIHQWPATLVQPVGSPLSLECTVEGTSNPNLYWYRQAAGRGLQLLFYSVGIGQISSEVPQNLSASRPQDRQFILSSKKLLLSDSGFYLCAWTQNRGRETQYFGPGTRLLVL.

The J gene is TRBJ2-1, the V gene TRBV7-3, with D possibly TRBD2 on 6 matching bases. This CDR3 contains 14 residues. Between the trimmed V and J ends, which lost 3 bases and 9 bases, there was a span of 15 bases. Germline V gene lookup returns CDR1 SGHTA and CDR2 FQGTGA. The CDR3 reads CASSFGSGEAEQFF. The DNA for the CDR3 is TGTGCCAGCAGCTTTGGTTCGGGGGAGGCTGAGCAGTTCTTC.

This chain connects TRBV7-8 to TRBJ1-1; D gene unclear. Germline-derived CDR1 and CDR2 are SGHVS and FQNEAQ. The germline V and J ends were trimmed by 1 base and 8 bases, with 8 bases remaining between them. CDR3 size: 12 residues. The CDR3 nucleotides read TGTGCCAGCAGCTTAGGAGCACTAGAAGCTTTCTTT. Translating it yields CASSLGALEAFF.

The V and J genes are TRBV5-4 and TRBJ1-2; unclear D gene. The length of the CDR3 is 16 residues. Between the trimmed V and J ends, which lost 0 bases and 0 bases, there was a span of 12 bases. Per the germline V gene, CDR1 is SGHNT and CDR2 is YYREEE (reference sequence). CDR3 DNA sequence: TGTGCCAGCAGCTTGGGGGAGGGCTTAGCTAACTATGGCTACACCTTC. It codes for CASSLGEGLANYGYTF.

The chain couples TRBV5-5 to TRBJ2-7, with D possibly being TRBD2 (6 bases). Germline CDR1 reads SGHKS; CDR2 reads YYEKEE (reference sequence). This CDR3 is 15 amino acids long. V gave up 0 bases and J gave up 3 bases, with 13 bases separating them. CDR3 sequence (DNA): TGTGCCAGCAGCTTGGGTTCTCTGGGGGGCTACGAGCAGTACTTC. This gives the protein CASSLGSLGGYEQYF. The full variable domain, in which reference TRBV5-5 and TRBJ2-7 provide the parts outside the CDR3, is DAGVTQSPTHLIKTRGQQVTLRCSPISGHKSVSWYQQVLGQGPQFIFQYYEKEERGRGNFPDRFSARQFPNYSSELNVNALLLGDSALYLCASSLGSLGGYEQYFGPGTRLTVT.

The rearrangement links TRBV5-8 to TRBJ2-2; possible D gene TRBD1, 6 bases. The CDR3 has 16 residues. Trimming removed 4 bases from V and 4 bases from J, with 17 bases in between. CDR1 and CDR2 from the germline V gene are SGHTS and YDEGEE. In DNA form, the CDR3 reads TGTGCCAGCAGCCGGAGAACAGGGCAGGGCACCGGGGAGCTGTTTTTT. This sequence encodes CASSRRTGQGTGELFF.

This sequence joins TRBV5-1 and TRBJ2-7, with 7 nucleotides matching TRBD1. The CDR3 totals 13 residues. With 4 bases clipped from V and 2 bases from J, the junction kept 3 bases outside the gene matches. Per the germline V gene, CDR1 is SGHRS and CDR2 is YFSETQ. As DNA, the CDR3 is TGCGCCAGCAGCCAAGGACAGGCCTACGAGCAGTACTTC. Protein: CASSQGQAYEQYF.

The V call is TRBV2, the J call TRBJ2-5, with 9 bases fitting TRBD1. In germline, CDR1 is SNHLY, CDR2 FYNNEI. The CDR3 has 13 residues. Trimming removed 8 bases from V and 4 bases from J; junction bases left unmatched: 5. The CDR3 sequence is CASLGTGRETQYF. CDR3 nucleotide sequence: TGTGCCAGCCTAGGGACAGGGCGAGAGACCCAGTACTTC.

The sample holds a few counts of this clone. The chain carries TRBV11-3 and TRBJ2-1; TRBD2 agrees at 10 bases. The germline V gene has CDR1 SGHNT and CDR2 YENEEA. With V trimmed by 0 bases and J by 3 bases, 5 bases remained unmatched. This CDR3 spans 17 amino acids. This CDR3 is CASSLEASGGVYNEQFF. DNA for the CDR3: TGTGCCAGCAGCTTAGAGGCTAGCGGGGGTGTCTACAATGAGCAGTTCTTC.

The chain combines TRBV27 with TRBJ2-7; a weak D match, TRBD2 (6 bases). V lost 4 bases and J lost 1, with 17 bases in between. This CDR3 is built from 16 residues. CDR1 and CDR2 from the germline V gene are MNHEY and SMNVEV (reference sequence). The CDR3 nucleotides are TGTGCCAGCAGTTCGGGTAAGCCGGGGGAGTCCTACGAGCAGTACTTC. As protein: CASSSGKPGESYEQYF.

This chain uses TRBV5-4 with TRBJ1-4, with D tentatively TRBD1 (5 bases). Deletions cut 0 bases from V and 0 bases from J, with 15 bases between. The CDR3 is made up of 18 amino acids. Germline V CDR1 and CDR2: SGHNT, YYREEE (reference sequence). The DNA of the CDR3 is TGTGCCAGCAGCTTGGGGGGCGGATACCGCTCAACTAATGAAAAACTGTTTTTT. It codes for CASSLGGGYRSTNEKLFF.

The V and J genes are TRBV15 and TRBJ2-5; no reliable D call. Gene TRBJ2-7 matches the end of the DNA better, so the J call may be wrong. CDR1 LNHNV and CDR2 YYDKDF come from the germline V gene (reference sequence). The CDR3 has 15 residues. The CDR3 region is CATSRGLISSYEQYF. DNA for the CDR3: TGTGCCACCAGCAGAGGACTTATAAGCTCCTACGAGCAGTACTTC.

This chain links TRBV10-3 with TRBJ2-2; unclear D gene. Germline assignment: CDR1 ENHRY and CDR2 SYGVKD. V was trimmed by 3 bases and J by 6 bases, leaving 11 bases between them. CDR3 length: 14 amino acids. CDR3 amino acids: CAISDYRVPGELFF. The DNA of the CDR3 is TGTGCCATCAGTGACTACCGAGTACCCGGGGAGCTGTTTTTT.

The V gene is TRBV6-1, the J gene TRBJ2-7; 8 bases line up with TRBD1. After removal of 4 bases from V and 1 base from J, the junction contained 3 bases not matched to a gene. Germline V gene sequence: CDR1 MNHNS, CDR2 SASEGT. CDR3 length: 14 residues. CDR3 residues: CASSARQGSYEQYF. CDR3 sequence (DNA): TGTGCCAGCAGTGCGAGACAGGGGTCCTACGAGCAGTACTTC.

This rearrangement joins TRBV9 to TRBJ1-1; D is uncertain. Trimming shortened V by 0 bases and J by 0 bases, and 18 bases separated the two germline ends. Germline-derived CDR1 and CDR2 are SGDLS and YYNGEE. This CDR3 comprises 18 residues. The CDR3 region has the DNA TGTGCCAGCAGCGTAGTCGAGATTGGAGGAGTGATGAACACTGAAGCTTTCTTT. The encoded protein is CASSVVEIGGVMNTEAFF. The entire variable domain, with the rest obtained from reference TRBV9 and TRBJ1-1, is as follows: DSGVTQTPKHLITATGQRVTLRCSPRSGDLSVYWYQQSLDQGLQFLIQYYNGEERAKGNILERFSAQQFPDLHSELNLSSLELGDSALYFCASSVVEIGGVMNTEAFFGQGTRLTVV.

This clone was detected once. V gene TRBV29-1 combines with J gene TRBJ2-2; D remains ambiguous. CDR3 length equals 13 residues. Germline loops: CDR1 SQVTM, CDR2 ANQGSEA. V was cut by 5 bases and J by 0 bases, with 7 bases left in between. CDR3 residues: CSVIQSNTGELFF. CDR3 nucleotide sequence: TGCAGCGTTATACAGTCGAACACCGGGGAGCTGTTTTTT.

The chain joins TRBV4-1 to TRBJ2-1; no firm D call. Per the germline V gene, CDR1 is MGHRA and CDR2 is YSYEKL. This CDR3 has 13 amino acids. Trimming took off 0 bases at V and 4 bases at J, with 4 bases between the two ends. The CDR3 DNA is TGCGCCAGCAGCCAAGATTATTACAATGAGCAGTTCTTC. This codes for CASSQDYYNEQFF.